The text below deals with one TCR beta chain. Its antigen is not identified. Sequencing used immunoSEQ multiplex PCR; TCRdb keeps in-frame clones, though not all of them. The sample has 95,000 to 120,000 clones; around 88% are singletons. The sample comes from a study of T cell responses to AZD1222 COVID-19 vaccine. Trimming took off 2 bases at V and 3 bases at J, with 12 bases between the two ends. Germline V lookup: CDR1 MNHNS, CDR2 SASEGT. The CDR3 contains 15 residues. Points from the study as a whole: Repertoire sampling occurred only after the peak T cell response. The donor cohort was predominantly white British with a female majority, and clonal diversity may have been underestimated.

Material: peripheral blood, obtained 28 days after the second AZD1222 dose. The chain employs TRBV6-1 and TRBJ2-3; D is perhaps TRBD2 (6 bases). The TCR originated in an adult who received the AZD1222 COVID-19 vaccine. The CDR3 nucleotides are TGTGCCAGCAGTGAATACGGACTAAGGACAGATACGCAGTATTTT. It is translated as CASSEYGLRTDTQYF.